This passage covers 23 T cell receptor beta chains from one sample sequenced in a study of blood T cell repertoires in COVID-19. Assay: immunoSEQ multiplex PCR; the TCRdb copy retains only in-frame clones and omits some. Seen here are about 230,000 clones, around 84% observed once, and the top ten hold more than 9%. The sample was peripheral blood. These receptors were collected from a man in his fifties or sixties with COVID-19, enrolled during active disease.

The chain carries TRBV24-1 and TRBJ2-2, with D perhaps TRBD1 (5 bases). This CDR3 is built from 14 residues. Germline assignment: CDR1 KGHDR and CDR2 SFDVKD. Trimming took off 9 bases at V and 3 bases at J, with 13 bases between the two ends. The CDR3 coding sequence is TGTGCCACCCAGGGATTTGCAGACACCGGGGAGCTGTTTTTT. Its translation is CATQGFADTGELFF.

The chain has TRBV3-1 (or the pseudogene TRBV3-2) and TRBJ1-1, with 8 bases that match TRBD1. The J segment lost 1 base and the V segment lost 8 bases, leaving 6 bases of the junction unmatched. This CDR3 contains 14 residues. In germline, CDR1 is LGHDT, CDR2 YNNKEL (reference sequence). CDR3 DNA sequence: TGTGCCAGCGGACAGGGCTTAGGGAACACTGAAGCTTTCTTT. As protein: CASGQGLGNTEAFF.

The chain links TRBV19 to TRBJ2-1; D is possibly TRBD1 (5 bases). There are 13 residues in the CDR3. The V gene lost 4 bases and the J gene lost 6 bases, with 10 bases spanning the gap. Germline loops: CDR1 LNHDA, CDR2 SQIVND (reference sequence). The CDR3 DNA reads TGTGCCAGTAGTAGGACAATCATCAATGAGCAGTTCTTC. Translated, it gives CASSRTIINEQFF.

The chain joins TRBV20-1 to TRBJ1-2; 9 bases agree with TRBD1. The length of the CDR3 is 11 residues. V trimming: 8 bases; J trimming: 8 bases; junction bases outside the gene matches: 6. CDR1 and CDR2 from the germline V gene are DFQATT and SNEGSKA (reference sequence). The CDR3 nucleotides are TGCAGTATACAGGGGGCGGTCGGCTACACCTTC. It specifies CSIQGAVGYTF.

The V gene is TRBV29-1, the J gene TRBJ1-1; D ambiguous. The CDR3 sequence is 14 residues long. With 4 bases removed from V and 6 bases from J, the gap between germline ends came to 18 bases. CDR1 SQVTM and CDR2 ANQGSEA come from the germline V gene. CDR3 amino acids: CSVAGSRAGSEAFF. CDR3 bases: TGCAGCGTTGCTGGATCGCGGGCTGGGTCTGAAGCTTTCTTT.

This clone occurred once. This chain connects TRBV4-1 to TRBJ2-5, with TRBD2 as a possible D gene (7 bases). V shed 0 bases and J shed 4 bases, with 15 bases lying between them. This CDR3 comprises 16 residues. Germline CDR1 reads MGHRA; CDR2 reads YSYEKL. The CDR3 sequence: CASSQERVGGAETQYF. In nucleotides, the CDR3 is TGCGCCAGCAGCCAAGAGAGGGTTGGGGGGGCAGAGACCCAGTACTTC.

In nucleotides, the CDR3 is TGTGCCTGGAGTAGAACAGGGACAAATTCACCCCTCCACTTT. It codes for CAWSRTGTNSPLHF. The rearrangement joins TRBV30 to TRBJ1-6; TRBD1 is a possible D gene (6 bases). The CDR3 contains 14 residues. Germline CDR1 is GTSNPN and CDR2 is SVGIG (reference sequence). V was pared by 2 bases and J by 7 bases, with 12 bases between.

V is TRBV29-1 and J is TRBJ1-1; D uncertain. Germline loops: CDR1 SQVTM, CDR2 ANQGSEA. The CDR3 sequence is 12 residues long. Deletions cut 2 bases from V and 0 bases from J, with 4 bases between. CDR3 sequence: CSVERVNTEAFF. CDR3 sequence (DNA): TGCAGCGTTGAAAGAGTGAACACTGAAGCTTTCTTT. Combining the CDR3 with reference TRBV29-1 and TRBJ1-1 gives the whole variable domain SAVISQKPSRDICQRGTSLTIQCQVDSQVTMMFWYRQQPGQSLTLIATANQGSEATYESGFVIDKFPISRPNLTFSTLTVSNMSPEDSSIYLCSVERVNTEAFFGQGTRLTVV.

The CDR3 nucleotides read TGTGCCAGCAGCTTAGGACAGGGCTTCTACGAGCAGTACTTC. Its protein is CASSLGQGFYEQYF. The gene calls are TRBV11-2 and TRBJ2-7, with TRBD1 matching over 7 bases. The V segment lost 1 base and the J segment 3 bases; nucleotides outside the gene matches: 3. The CDR3 is 14 residues long. Germline V gives CDR1 SGHAT, CDR2 FQNNGV.

The chain joins TRBV6-2 or TRBV6-3 to TRBJ2-2, with 8 bases aligning to TRBD2. CDR1 is MNHEY, CDR2 SVGEGT, per germline. The CDR3 spans 15 residues. The trim removed 5 bases at V and 4 bases at J, leaving 6 bases unmatched. CDR3 region: CASSPTGGPTGELFF. DNA of the CDR3: TGTGCCAGCAGTCCCACGGGGGGGCCCACCGGGGAGCTGTTTTTT.

The chain links TRBV18 to TRBJ2-1, with no clear D. The CDR3 runs to 14 residues. Germline V gives CDR1 KGHSH, CDR2 LQKENI. Trimming shortened V by 4 bases and J by 5 bases, and 12 bases separated the two germline ends. The CDR3 reads CASSQQPQNNEQFF. The CDR3 nucleotides read TGTGCCAGCTCACAACAGCCGCAGAACAATGAGCAGTTCTTC.

J is TRBJ1-4 and V is TRBV6-2 or TRBV6-3; 8 nucleotides align to TRBD1. This CDR3 spans 15 amino acids. Germline values: CDR1 MNHEY, CDR2 SVGEGT. V was clipped by 6 bases and J by 12 bases; unmatched bases: 15. The CDR3: CASSRTDRDSSELFF. The CDR3 DNA reads as TGTGCCAGCAGCCGGACGGACAGGGATTCGTCGGAACTGTTTTTT.

This clone appeared a single time. The rearrangement links TRBV5-1 to TRBJ1-2; no clear D. Germline CDR1 SGHRS, CDR2 YFSETQ. The CDR3 runs 15 residues. The germline V and J ends were trimmed by 3 bases and 4 bases, with 16 bases remaining between them. The CDR3, as DNA: TGCGCCAGCAGCTCCGAAGGAGGTAGTGGCTATGGCTACACCTTC. This codes for CASSSEGGSGYGYTF.

The genes are TRBV7-8 and TRBJ2-7; D unclear. V gave up 1 base and J gave up 0 bases, with 13 bases separating them. The CDR3 covers 16 residues. The germline gives CDR1 SGHVS, CDR2 FQNEAQ. DNA of the CDR3: TGTGCCAGCAGCTTAGGGGCGACAATCTACTCCTACGAGCAGTACTTC. It yields the protein CASSLGATIYSYEQYF.

The V call is TRBV5-5, the J call TRBJ2-5, with 10 bases identical to TRBD2. Germline assignment: CDR1 SGHKS and CDR2 YYEKEE (reference sequence). The length of the CDR3 is 18 residues. J lost 2 bases, V lost 0 bases, and 10 bases had no gene match. The CDR3 sequence is CASSLVPSGGLRQETQYF. The DNA for the CDR3 is TGTGCCAGCAGCTTGGTTCCTAGCGGGGGCCTGAGGCAAGAGACCCAGTACTTC.

The chain uses TRBV12-5 and TRBJ1-1; D may be TRBD1 (5 bases). This CDR3 comprises 13 residues. Germline CDR1 and CDR2: LGHNT and FRNRAP. V lost 6 bases to trimming and J lost 4 bases, with 12 bases between them. The CDR3, as DNA: TGTGCTAGTGGCTCACTGGGGGGCACTGAAGCTTTCTTT. As protein: CASGSLGGTEAFF.

The V gene is TRBV19, the J gene TRBJ1-1, with D possibly TRBD1 on 5 matching bases. Germline assignment: CDR1 LNHDA and CDR2 SQIVND (reference sequence). The CDR3 is 18 residues long. The V gene lost 3 bases and the J gene lost 0 bases, with 20 bases spanning the gap. This CDR3 reads CASSMRWDWNRMNTEAFF. DNA of the CDR3: TGTGCCAGTAGTATGAGGTGGGACTGGAACAGGATGAACACTGAAGCTTTCTTT.

The chain couples TRBV18 to TRBJ2-3, with 7 bases fitting TRBD1. This CDR3 has 16 residues. With 2 bases clipped from V and 2 bases from J, the junction kept 7 bases outside the gene matches. Germline V gene sequence: CDR1 KGHSH, CDR2 LQKENI. In DNA, the CDR3 is TGTGCCAGCTCACCAAAACCGGGACAGTCCACAGATACGCAGTATTTT. It encodes CASSPKPGQSTDTQYF.

The chain joins TRBV6-1 to TRBJ1-5, with D possibly being TRBD1 (6 bases). There are 16 residues in the CDR3. CDR1 is MNHNS, CDR2 SASEGT, per germline. The V and J ends lost 4 bases and 5 bases respectively, with 18 bases between them. In DNA, the CDR3 is TGTGCCAGCAGTGCCGTTACAGGGTCGTCCTATCAGCCCCAGCATTTT. Translation gives CASSAVTGSSYQPQHF.

The genes are TRBV12-5 and TRBJ1-5; 7 nucleotides match TRBD1. The CDR3 is 17 residues long. The junction had 10 bases not matched to a gene; V was cut back by 5 bases and J by 0 bases. In germline, CDR1 is LGHNT, CDR2 FRNRAP. CDR3 DNA sequence: TGTGCTAGTGGTCCAGCCGGGACAGCGATTAGCAATCAGCCCCAGCATTTT. Protein product: CASGPAGTAISNQPQHF.

This clone has more than one count but fewer than ten. The chain recombines TRBV2 with TRBJ1-5; 8 nucleotides line up with TRBD1. The length of the CDR3 is 15 residues. The germline V gene encodes CDR1 SNHLY and CDR2 FYNNEI. V lost 4 bases and J lost 5; bases outside the gene matches: 7. The CDR3 region is CASSAGQGFYQPQHF. Written as DNA, the CDR3 is TGTGCCAGCAGTGCTGGACAGGGATTTTATCAGCCCCAGCATTTT.

CDR3 coding DNA: TGTGCCAGCAGTGAGGTGGGGGGGGCAGGTCAGCCCCAGCATTTT. This translates into CASSEVGGAGQPQHF. The V and J genes are TRBV7-8 and TRBJ1-5, with a possible D match to TRBD1 (6 bases). V lost 6 bases and J 6 bases, leaving 18 bases between the germline ends. CDR1 is SGHVS, CDR2 FQNEAQ, per germline. The CDR3 covers 15 residues.

This chain uses TRBV11-2 with TRBJ2-7, with D possibly matching TRBD2 (6 bases). Trimming took off 4 bases at V and 7 bases at J, with 20 bases between the two ends. CDR3 size: 15 residues. Germline V gene lookup returns CDR1 SGHAT and CDR2 FQNNGV. CDR3 DNA: TGTGCCAGCAGCTCCGAATCGGGAGTGTGGGAGGAGCAGTACTTC. The encoded protein is CASSSESGVWEEQYF.